One and the same sample provided the 2 T cell receptor beta chains below, sequenced in a study of T cell responses to AZD1222 COVID-19 vaccine. The protocol was immunoSEQ multiplex PCR, while the TCRdb copy is restricted to in-frame clones and leaves out a portion. This table has approximately 100,000 clones, about 89% appearing once. The sequences come from peripheral blood, collected on day 0 of AZD1222 vaccination. The receptors stem from an adult in good health.

Notes on this clone: This sample also contains other DNA sequences that code for the same CDR3. The chain employs TRBV28 and TRBJ1-1; D is perhaps TRBD1 (5 bases). The CDR3 spans 13 residues. Per germline, CDR1 MDHEN and CDR2 SYDVKM. Deletions cut 2 bases from V and 1 base from J, with 5 bases between. Written as DNA, the CDR3 is TGTGCCAGCAGTTTAGGGGGGAACACTGAAGCTTTCTTT. It codes for CASSLGGNTEAFF.

The V call is TRBV14, the J call TRBJ1-2; 8 nucleotides line up with TRBD1. Trimming removed 4 bases from V and 2 bases from J; junction bases left unmatched: 9. CDR1 and CDR2 (germline): SGHDN, FVKESK. The CDR3 sequence is 16 residues long. In nucleotides, the CDR3 is TGTGCCAGCAGCCCTGGACAGGGTAGATGGAACTATGGCTACACCTTC. Amino acid sequence: CASSPGQGRWNYGYTF.